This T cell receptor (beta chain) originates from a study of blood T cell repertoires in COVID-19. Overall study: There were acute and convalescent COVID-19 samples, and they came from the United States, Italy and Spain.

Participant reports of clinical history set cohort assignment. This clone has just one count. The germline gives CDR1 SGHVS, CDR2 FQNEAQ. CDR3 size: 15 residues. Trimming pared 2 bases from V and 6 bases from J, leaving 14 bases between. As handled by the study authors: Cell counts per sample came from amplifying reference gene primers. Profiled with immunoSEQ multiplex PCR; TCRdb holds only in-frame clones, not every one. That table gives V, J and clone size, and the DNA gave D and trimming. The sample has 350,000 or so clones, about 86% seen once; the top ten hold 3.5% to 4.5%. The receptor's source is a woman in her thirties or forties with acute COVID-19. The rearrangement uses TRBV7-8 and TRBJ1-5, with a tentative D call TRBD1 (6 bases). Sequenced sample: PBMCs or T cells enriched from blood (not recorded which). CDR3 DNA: TGTGCCAGCAGCTTATGGGTGGGGGCAGGTCAGCCCCAGCATTTT. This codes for CASSLWVGAGQPQHF.